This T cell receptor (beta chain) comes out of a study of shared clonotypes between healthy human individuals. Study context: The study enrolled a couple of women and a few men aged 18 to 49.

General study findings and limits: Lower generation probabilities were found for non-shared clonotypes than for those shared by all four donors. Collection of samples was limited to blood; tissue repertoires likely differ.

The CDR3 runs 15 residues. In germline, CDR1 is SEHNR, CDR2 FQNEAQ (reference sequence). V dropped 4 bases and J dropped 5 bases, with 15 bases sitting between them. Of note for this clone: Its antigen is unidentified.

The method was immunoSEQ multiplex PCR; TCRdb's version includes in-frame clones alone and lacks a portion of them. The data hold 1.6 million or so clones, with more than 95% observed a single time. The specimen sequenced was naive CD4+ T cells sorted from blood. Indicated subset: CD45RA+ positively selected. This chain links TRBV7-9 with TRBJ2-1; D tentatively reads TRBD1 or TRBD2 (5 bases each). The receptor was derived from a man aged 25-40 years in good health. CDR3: CASSWGTDRHNEQFF. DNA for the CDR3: TGTGCCAGCAGCTGGGGGACGGACCGTCACAATGAGCAGTTCTTC.